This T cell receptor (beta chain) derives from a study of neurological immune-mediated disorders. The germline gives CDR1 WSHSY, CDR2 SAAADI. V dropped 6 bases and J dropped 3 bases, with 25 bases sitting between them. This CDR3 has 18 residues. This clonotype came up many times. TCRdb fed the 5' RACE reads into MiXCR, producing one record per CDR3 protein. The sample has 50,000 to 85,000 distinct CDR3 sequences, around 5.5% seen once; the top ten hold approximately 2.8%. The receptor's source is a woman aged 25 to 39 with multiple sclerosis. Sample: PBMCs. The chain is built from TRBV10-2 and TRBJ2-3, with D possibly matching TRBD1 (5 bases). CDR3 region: CASRKGPGWSFGTDTQYF. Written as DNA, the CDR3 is TGCGCCAGCAGGAAGGGGCCAGGGTGGTCTTTCGGAACAGATACGCAGTATTTT.